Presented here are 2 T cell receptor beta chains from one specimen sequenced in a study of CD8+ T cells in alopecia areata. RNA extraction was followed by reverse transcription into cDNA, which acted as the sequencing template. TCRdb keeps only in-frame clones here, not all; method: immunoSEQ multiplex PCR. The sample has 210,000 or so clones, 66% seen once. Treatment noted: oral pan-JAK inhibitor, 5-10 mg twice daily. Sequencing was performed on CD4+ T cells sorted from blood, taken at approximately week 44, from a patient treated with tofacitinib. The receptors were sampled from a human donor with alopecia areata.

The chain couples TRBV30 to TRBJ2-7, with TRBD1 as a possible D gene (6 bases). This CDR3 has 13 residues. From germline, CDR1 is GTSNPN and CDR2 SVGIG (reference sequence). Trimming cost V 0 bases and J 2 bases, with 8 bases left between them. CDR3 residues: CAWSVGATYEQYF. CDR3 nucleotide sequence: TGTGCCTGGAGTGTGGGGGCTACCTACGAGCAGTACTTC. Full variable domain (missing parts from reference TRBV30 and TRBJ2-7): SQTIHQWPATLVQPVGSPLSLECTVEGTSNPNLYWYRQAAGRGLQLLFYSVGIGQISSEVPQNLSASRPQDRQFILSSKKLLLSDSGFYLCAWSVGATYEQYFGPGTRLTVT.

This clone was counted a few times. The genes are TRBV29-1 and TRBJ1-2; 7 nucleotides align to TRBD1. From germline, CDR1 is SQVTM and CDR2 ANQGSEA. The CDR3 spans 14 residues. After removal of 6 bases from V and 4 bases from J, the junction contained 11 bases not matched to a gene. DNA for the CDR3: TGCAGCGTGGGGACAGTAGGGGGCCGCTATGGCTACACCTTC. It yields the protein CSVGTVGGRYGYTF.